The source of this TCR beta chain is a study of CD8+CD57+ T cells in acquired aplastic anemia. Overall study context: DNA recovered from sorted CD4+ and CD8+ cells had a mean of approximately 3 ug.

Investigators profiled TCR beta VDJ and CDR3 from genomic DNA template. TCRdb called the reads again in MiXCR, with one record for every CDR3 protein. The data show 200,000 to 250,000 distinct CDR3 sequences, about 37% seen once. The CDR3 has 15 amino acids. Trimming took 4 bases from V and 7 from J; bases not matched to a gene: 11. In germline, CDR1 is DFQATT, CDR2 SNEGSKA (reference sequence). The chain couples TRBV20-1 to TRBJ2-2, with TRBD2 matching 8 bases. Sequenced sample: sorted CD4+, CD8+, or CD8+CD57+ T cells (not recorded which) from PBMCs. This clonotype was sampled from a human donor in good health, serving as a control. The DNA for the CDR3 is TGCAGTGCTATAAGAAGCGGGAGTTTGAACGGGGAGCTGTTTTTT. Protein: CSAIRSGSLNGELFF.